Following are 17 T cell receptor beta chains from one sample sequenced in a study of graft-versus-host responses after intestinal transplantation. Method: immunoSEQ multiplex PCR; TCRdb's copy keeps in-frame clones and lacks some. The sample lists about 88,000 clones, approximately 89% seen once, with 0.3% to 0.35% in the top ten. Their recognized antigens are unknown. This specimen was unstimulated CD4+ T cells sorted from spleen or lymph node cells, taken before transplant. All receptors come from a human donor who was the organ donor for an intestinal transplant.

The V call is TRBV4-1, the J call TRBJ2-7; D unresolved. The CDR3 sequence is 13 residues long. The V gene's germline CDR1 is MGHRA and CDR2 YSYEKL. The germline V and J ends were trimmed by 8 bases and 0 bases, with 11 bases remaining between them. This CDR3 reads CASSGLRSYEQYF. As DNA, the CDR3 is TGCGCCAGCTCGGGTCTACGCTCCTACGAGCAGTACTTC.

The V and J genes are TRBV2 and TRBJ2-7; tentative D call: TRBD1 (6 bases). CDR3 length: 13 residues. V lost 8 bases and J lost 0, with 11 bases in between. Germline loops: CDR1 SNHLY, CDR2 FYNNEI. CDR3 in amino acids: CASQRQVSYEQYF. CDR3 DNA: TGTGCCAGCCAACGACAGGTCTCCTACGAGCAGTACTTC. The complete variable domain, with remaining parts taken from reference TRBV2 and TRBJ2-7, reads EPEVTQTPSHQVTQMGQEVILRCVPISNHLYFYWYRQILGQKVEFLVSFYNNEISEKSEIFDDQFSVERPDGSNFTLKIRSTKLEDSAMYFCASQRQVSYEQYFGPGTRLTVT.

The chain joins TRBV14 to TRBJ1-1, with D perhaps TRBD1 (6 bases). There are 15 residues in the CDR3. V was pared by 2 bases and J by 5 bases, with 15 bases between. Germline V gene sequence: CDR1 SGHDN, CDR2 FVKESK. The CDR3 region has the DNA TGTGCCAGCAGCCAACAGTACAGGGTTGGTACTGAAGCTTTCTTT. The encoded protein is CASSQQYRVGTEAFF.

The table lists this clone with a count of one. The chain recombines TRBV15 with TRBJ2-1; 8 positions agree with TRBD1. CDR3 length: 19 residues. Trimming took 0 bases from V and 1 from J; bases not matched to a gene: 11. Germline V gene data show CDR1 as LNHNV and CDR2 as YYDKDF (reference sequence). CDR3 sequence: CATSRDRKTGVFSYNEQFF. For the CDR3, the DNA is TGTGCCACCAGCAGAGATCGCAAGACAGGGGTTTTTTCCTACAATGAGCAGTTCTTC.

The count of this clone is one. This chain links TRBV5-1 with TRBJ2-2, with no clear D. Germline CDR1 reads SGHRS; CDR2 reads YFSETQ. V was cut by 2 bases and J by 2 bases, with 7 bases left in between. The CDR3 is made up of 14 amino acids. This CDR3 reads CASSFPLNTGELFF. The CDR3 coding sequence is TGCGCCAGCAGCTTCCCTCTTAACACCGGGGAGCTGTTTTTT.

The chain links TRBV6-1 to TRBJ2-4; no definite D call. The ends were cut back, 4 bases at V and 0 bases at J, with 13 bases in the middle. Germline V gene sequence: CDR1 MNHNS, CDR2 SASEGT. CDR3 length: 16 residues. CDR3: CASSGWVAVAKNIQYF. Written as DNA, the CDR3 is TGTGCCAGCAGTGGGTGGGTGGCGGTAGCCAAAAACATTCAGTACTTC.

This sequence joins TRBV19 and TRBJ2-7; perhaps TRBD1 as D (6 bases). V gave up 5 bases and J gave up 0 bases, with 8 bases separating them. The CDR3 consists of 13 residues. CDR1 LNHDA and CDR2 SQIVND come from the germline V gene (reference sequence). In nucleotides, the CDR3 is TGTGCCAGTAGTCGGGACAACTCCTACGAGCAGTACTTC. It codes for CASSRDNSYEQYF.

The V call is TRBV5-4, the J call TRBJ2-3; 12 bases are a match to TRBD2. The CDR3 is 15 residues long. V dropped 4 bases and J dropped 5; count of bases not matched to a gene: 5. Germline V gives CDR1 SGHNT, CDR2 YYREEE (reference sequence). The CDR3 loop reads CASSTSGGHGDTQYF. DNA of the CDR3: TGTGCCAGCAGCACTAGCGGGGGGCATGGAGATACGCAGTATTTT.

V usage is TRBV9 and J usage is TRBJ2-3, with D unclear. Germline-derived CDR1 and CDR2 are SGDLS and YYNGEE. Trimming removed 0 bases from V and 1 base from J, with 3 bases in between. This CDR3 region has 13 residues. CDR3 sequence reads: CASSVAGTDTQYF. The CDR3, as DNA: TGTGCCAGCAGCGTAGCGGGCACAGATACGCAGTATTTT.

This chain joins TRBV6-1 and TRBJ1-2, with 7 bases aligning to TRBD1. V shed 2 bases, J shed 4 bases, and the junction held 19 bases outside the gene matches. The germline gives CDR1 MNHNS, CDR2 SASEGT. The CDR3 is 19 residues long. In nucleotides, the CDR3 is TGTGCCAGCAGTGAAAATTATCCGGGACAGCCCCCGAGACTCTATGGCTACACCTTC. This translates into CASSENYPGQPPRLYGYTF.

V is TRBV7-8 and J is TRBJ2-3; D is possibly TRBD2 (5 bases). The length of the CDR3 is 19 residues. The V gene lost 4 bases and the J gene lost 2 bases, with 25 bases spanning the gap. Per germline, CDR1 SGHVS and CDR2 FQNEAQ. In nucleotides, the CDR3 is TGTGCCAGCAGCTCCCCAACGCCGTCTAGCCGGATCTACACAGATACGCAGTATTTT. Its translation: CASSSPTPSSRIYTDTQYF.

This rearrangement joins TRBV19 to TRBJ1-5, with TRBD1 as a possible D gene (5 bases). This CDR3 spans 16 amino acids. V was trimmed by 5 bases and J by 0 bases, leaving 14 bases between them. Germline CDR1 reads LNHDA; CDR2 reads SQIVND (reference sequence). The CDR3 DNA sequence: TGTGCCAGTAGTGCCACGACAGATTATAGCAATCAGCCCCAGCATTTT. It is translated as CASSATTDYSNQPQHF.

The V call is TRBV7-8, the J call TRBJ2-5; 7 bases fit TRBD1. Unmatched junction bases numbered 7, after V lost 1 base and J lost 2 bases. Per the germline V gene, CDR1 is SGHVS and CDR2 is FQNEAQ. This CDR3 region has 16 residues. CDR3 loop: CASSLGGTAIQETQYF. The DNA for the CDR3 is TGTGCCAGCAGCTTAGGGGGGACAGCGATTCAAGAGACCCAGTACTTC.

Here the CDR3 reads CASSLGTANQPQHF. DNA of the CDR3: TGTGCCAGCAGCTTGGGGACAGCTAATCAGCCCCAGCATTTT. This chain links TRBV5-6 with TRBJ1-5, with D tentatively TRBD1 (6 bases). CDR3 length: 14 amino acids. The V gene lost 0 bases and the J gene lost 4 bases, with 8 bases spanning the gap. CDR1 is SGHDT and CDR2 is YYEEEE in the germline V gene. Together with reference TRBV5-6 and TRBJ1-5, the CDR3 gives the full variable domain: DAGVTQSPTHLIKTRGQQVTLRCSPKSGHDTVSWYQQALGQGPQFIFQYYEEEERQRGNFPDRFSGHQFPNYSSELNVNALLLGDSALYLCASSLGTANQPQHFGDGTRLSIL.

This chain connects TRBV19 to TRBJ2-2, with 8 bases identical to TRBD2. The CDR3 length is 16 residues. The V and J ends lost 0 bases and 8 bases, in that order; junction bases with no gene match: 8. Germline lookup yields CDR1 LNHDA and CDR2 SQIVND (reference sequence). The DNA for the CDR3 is TGTGCCAGTAGTATAGATACCGGACTAGCAGTTGGGGAGCTGTTTTTT. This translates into CASSIDTGLAVGELFF.

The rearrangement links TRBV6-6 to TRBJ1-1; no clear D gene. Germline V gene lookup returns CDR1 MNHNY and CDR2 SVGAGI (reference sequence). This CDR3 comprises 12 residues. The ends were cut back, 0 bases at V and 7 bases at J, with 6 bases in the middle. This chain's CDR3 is CASSYSADEAFF. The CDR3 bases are TGTGCCAGCAGTTACTCTGCAGATGAAGCTTTCTTT.

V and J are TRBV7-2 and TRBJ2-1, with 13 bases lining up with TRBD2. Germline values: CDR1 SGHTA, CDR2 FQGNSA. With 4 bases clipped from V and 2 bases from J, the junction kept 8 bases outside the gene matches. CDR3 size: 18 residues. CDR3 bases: TGTGCCAGCAGCTCGAAAAGGACTAGCGGGAGCCCCTACAATGAGCAGTTCTTC. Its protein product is CASSSKRTSGSPYNEQFF.